These T cell receptor beta chains were read from a single sample in a study of T cells after yellow fever vaccination. In TCRdb, the 5' RACE reads were re-called with MiXCR into one record per CDR3 protein. Among 40,000 to 50,000 distinct CDR3 sequences listed, around 6.5% were seen once. Sequencing used PBMCs, either bulk or a sorted T-cell subset (CD4+, CD8+, memory, or dextramer-sorted; not recorded which), obtained 45 days after the yellow fever booster vaccination. These receptors were collected from a man between 25 and 39 years old who received the YFV17D yellow fever vaccine. Both conserved end residues are part of each CDR3. The order of the fields is V gene, J gene, clone size, D gene, CDR3 DNA, CDR3 protein. D genes are given only for firm matches. Clone size is stated in some rows and not others, as once, few, many or a class when expanded.

v_call: TRBV6-5
j_call: TRBJ2-3
clone_size: medium-sized
d_call: -
cdr3_nt: TGTGCCAGCAGTTCGCGACGGGCACTTTCGGGTACGCAGTATTTT
cdr3_aa: CASSSRRALSGTQYF

v_call: TRBV20-1
j_call: TRBJ2-3
clone_size: few
d_call: -
cdr3_nt: TGCAGTGCTAGCCCTCCCCTAGGGATGATTTCAGATACGCAGTATTTT
cdr3_aa: CSASPPLGMISDTQYF

v_call: TRBV7-9
j_call: TRBJ1-3
clone_size: -
d_call: -
cdr3_nt: TGTGCCAGCAGCTTTGAACATACTGGAAACACCATATATTTT
cdr3_aa: CASSFEHTGNTIYF

v_call: TRBV11-1
j_call: TRBJ1-3
clone_size: -
d_call: -
cdr3_nt: TGTGCCAGCAGCTCCCGTCGGACAGCGAAAACCTCTGGAAACACCATATATTTT
cdr3_aa: CASSSRRTAKTSGNTIYF

v_call: TRBV28
j_call: TRBJ2-2
clone_size: many
d_call: -
cdr3_nt: TGTGCCAGCACCCCGAGGCTGGCAAACACCGGGGAGCTGTTTTTT
cdr3_aa: CASTPRLANTGELFF

v_call: TRBV20-1
j_call: TRBJ2-1
clone_size: many
d_call: TRBD2
cdr3_nt: TGCAGTGCTTCGACTAGGAGGACAAGGACTAGCGGGAGCTATGATGAGCAGTTCTTC
cdr3_aa: CSASTRRTRTSGSYDEQFF

v_call: TRBV5-1
j_call: TRBJ2-1
clone_size: -
d_call: TRBD2
cdr3_nt: TGCGCCAGCAGCTCGACTTCTAGCGGGAGTGTTTATGAGCAGTTCTTC
cdr3_aa: CASSSTSSGSVYEQFF

v_call: TRBV5-1
j_call: TRBJ2-1
clone_size: few
d_call: -
cdr3_nt: TGCGCCAGCAGCTTGGGTAGGGAGGATGAGCAGTTCTTC
cdr3_aa: CASSLGREDEQFF

v_call: TRBV5-1
j_call: TRBJ2-1
clone_size: few
d_call: -
cdr3_nt: TGCGCCAGCAGCTTGGTGTATGGGGATGAGCAGTTCTTC
cdr3_aa: CASSLVYGDEQFF

v_call: TRBV11-2
j_call: TRBJ1-2
clone_size: -
d_call: -
cdr3_nt: TGTGCCAGCAGCTTAGAACGATTGGGTGGGGCTTCTAACTATGGCTACACCTTC
cdr3_aa: CASSLERLGGASNYGYTF

v_call: TRBV24-1
j_call: TRBJ2-1
clone_size: medium-sized
d_call: TRBD2
cdr3_nt: TGTGCCACCGCGGCTAGCGGGAGATTTCTGTTCTTC
cdr3_aa: CATAASGRFLFF

v_call: TRBV7-2
j_call: TRBJ2-7
clone_size: medium-sized
d_call: -
cdr3_nt: TGTGCCAGCAGCGTTACGCCCCCGGGGGAGCAGTACTTC
cdr3_aa: CASSVTPPGEQYF

v_call: TRBV6-2/TRBV6-3
j_call: TRBJ2-1
clone_size: -
d_call: -
cdr3_nt: TGTGCCAGCAGCTTCCGGGACTACAATGAGCAGTTCTTC
cdr3_aa: CASSFRDYNEQFF

v_call: TRBV6-1
j_call: TRBJ2-4
clone_size: many
d_call: -
cdr3_nt: TGTGCCAGCATCAGTCGGCGTGACATTCAGTACTTC
cdr3_aa: CASISRRDIQYF

v_call: TRBV2
j_call: TRBJ2-7
clone_size: many
d_call: TRBD2
cdr3_nt: TGTGCCAGCAGTGAAGCGCGTGTGGGAGGGCGTGAGCAGTACTTC
cdr3_aa: CASSEARVGGREQYF

v_call: TRBV20-1
j_call: TRBJ1-3
clone_size: few
d_call: -
cdr3_nt: TGCAGTGCTAGAGACCGCCCCGGAAACACCATATATTTT
cdr3_aa: CSARDRPGNTIYF

v_call: TRBV9
j_call: TRBJ2-3
clone_size: many
d_call: -
cdr3_nt: TGTGCCAGCAGCGTAGACAGGGCCACAGATACGCAGTATTTT
cdr3_aa: CASSVDRATDTQYF

v_call: TRBV4-3
j_call: TRBJ2-5
clone_size: many
d_call: TRBD2
cdr3_nt: TGCGCCAGCAGCCGGGGGGGGGCGGGAGGAGAGACCCAGTACTTC
cdr3_aa: CASSRGGAGGETQYF

v_call: TRBV6-1
j_call: TRBJ2-5
clone_size: few
d_call: TRBD1
cdr3_nt: TGTGCCAGCAATATGGACAGGGCCTCGACCCAGTACTTC
cdr3_aa: CASNMDRASTQYF

v_call: TRBV20-1
j_call: TRBJ2-3
clone_size: -
d_call: -
cdr3_nt: TGCAGTGCTAGCCCAGCGGGCCGGGGACCCACAGATACGCAGTATTTT
cdr3_aa: CSASPAGRGPTDTQYF

v_call: TRBV4-2
j_call: TRBJ2-7
clone_size: many
d_call: -
cdr3_nt: TGTGCCAGCAGCTCCCGGGACCCGAGAGGCGAGCAGTACTTC
cdr3_aa: CASSSRDPRGEQYF

v_call: TRBV6-5
j_call: TRBJ1-6
clone_size: many
d_call: -
cdr3_nt: TGTGCCAGCAGTTCCACAGCGAGCTCCTATAATTCACCCCTCCACTTT
cdr3_aa: CASSSTASSYNSPLHF

v_call: TRBV7-8
j_call: TRBJ2-1
clone_size: few
d_call: TRBD2
cdr3_nt: TGTGCCAGCAGGTCCGGGACAACTAGCGGGATCTCCTACAATGAGCAGTTCTTC
cdr3_aa: CASRSGTTSGISYNEQFF

v_call: TRBV11-2
j_call: TRBJ2-1
clone_size: many
d_call: -
cdr3_nt: TGTGCCAGCAGCCTAGCATATGAGCAGTTCTTC
cdr3_aa: CASSLAYEQFF

v_call: TRBV20-1
j_call: TRBJ1-2
clone_size: few
d_call: TRBD1
cdr3_nt: TGCAGTGCTAGAGATGTTCGGACAGGAAGAAGGTCGGGTGGCTACACCTTC
cdr3_aa: CSARDVRTGRRSGGYTF

v_call: TRBV5-1
j_call: TRBJ2-3
clone_size: many
d_call: -
cdr3_nt: TGCGCCAGCAGCTCCCGGTGGGCACAGGGAGAGGGAGATACGCAGTATTTT
cdr3_aa: CASSSRWAQGEGDTQYF

v_call: TRBV30
j_call: TRBJ2-1
clone_size: few
d_call: -
cdr3_nt: TGTGCCTGGAGTGGATGGACGGACAATGAGCAGTTCTTC
cdr3_aa: CAWSGWTDNEQFF

v_call: TRBV7-9
j_call: TRBJ1-3
clone_size: few
d_call: -
cdr3_nt: TGTGCCAGCAGCTTAGCGCAACTGGCTGGAAACACCATATATTTT
cdr3_aa: CASSLAQLAGNTIYF

v_call: TRBV10-3
j_call: TRBJ2-1
clone_size: -
d_call: TRBD2
cdr3_nt: TGTGCCATCACTGTAAAGGGAGGGTCTTCCTACAATGAGCAGTTCTTC
cdr3_aa: CAITVKGGSSYNEQFF

v_call: TRBV6-2/TRBV6-3
j_call: TRBJ2-4
clone_size: many
d_call: -
cdr3_nt: TGTGCCAGCAGTCACAATCAGGGATCTTTAGCCAAAAACATTCAGTACTTC
cdr3_aa: CASSHNQGSLAKNIQYF

v_call: TRBV7-2
j_call: TRBJ2-1
clone_size: -
d_call: TRBD1
cdr3_nt: TGTGCCAGCAGCACCGGGACAGACAATGAGCAGTTCTTC
cdr3_aa: CASSTGTDNEQFF

v_call: TRBV19
j_call: TRBJ1-1
clone_size: few
d_call: -
cdr3_nt: TGTGCCAGTAGTATCCAGTTTAGGGATGAAGCTTTCTTT
cdr3_aa: CASSIQFRDEAFF

v_call: TRBV11-2
j_call: TRBJ1-4
clone_size: many
d_call: -
cdr3_nt: TGTGCCAGCAGCTTGGGAGGGCGGGATGAAAAACTGTTTTTT
cdr3_aa: CASSLGGRDEKLFF

v_call: TRBV5-5
j_call: TRBJ2-4
clone_size: -
d_call: -
cdr3_nt: TGTGCCAGCAGCCAGATGGGAGGCAAAAACATTCAGTACTTC
cdr3_aa: CASSQMGGKNIQYF

v_call: TRBV10-3
j_call: TRBJ2-5
clone_size: many
d_call: TRBD1
cdr3_nt: TGTGCCATCAGTGAGAGGGGGCCTCAAGAGACCCAGTACTTC
cdr3_aa: CAISERGPQETQYF

v_call: TRBV7-6
j_call: TRBJ2-7
clone_size: many
d_call: -
cdr3_nt: TGTGCCAGCAGCTTAGGTTGGTACGAGCAGTACTTC
cdr3_aa: CASSLGWYEQYF

v_call: TRBV15
j_call: TRBJ1-5
clone_size: many
d_call: -
cdr3_nt: TGTGCCACCAGCAGAGAATTCGGGGATCAGCCCCAGCATTTT
cdr3_aa: CATSREFGDQPQHF

v_call: TRBV5-5
j_call: TRBJ2-3
clone_size: few
d_call: TRBD2
cdr3_nt: TGTGCCAGCAGCTTGGCGGGGAGGGTCAACACAGATACGCAGTATTTT
cdr3_aa: CASSLAGRVNTDTQYF

v_call: TRBV12-3/TRBV12-4
j_call: TRBJ2-1
clone_size: many
d_call: -
cdr3_nt: TGTGCCAGCAGGGTCCTTGGCGGGCCCCACAATGAGCAGTTCTTC
cdr3_aa: CASRVLGGPHNEQFF

v_call: TRBV5-1
j_call: TRBJ2-3
clone_size: many
d_call: TRBD2
cdr3_nt: TGCGCCAGCAGTCGCGGGGGGGGCACAGATACGCAGTATTTT
cdr3_aa: CASSRGGGTDTQYF

v_call: TRBV3-1
j_call: TRBJ2-1
clone_size: many
d_call: TRBD2
cdr3_nt: TGTGCCAGCAGCGACCGGACTAGCGGGAGGGTCTTCTTC
cdr3_aa: CASSDRTSGRVFF

v_call: TRBV28
j_call: TRBJ2-5
clone_size: -
d_call: -
cdr3_nt: TGTGCCAGCAGAGCACCGGGTGATTCGGACCAAGAGACCCAGTACTTC
cdr3_aa: CASRAPGDSDQETQYF

v_call: TRBV29-1
j_call: TRBJ2-6
clone_size: many
d_call: -
cdr3_nt: TGCAGCGTTGGAGAGCTAAACTCTGGGGCCAACGTCCTGACTTTC
cdr3_aa: CSVGELNSGANVLTF

v_call: TRBV20-1
j_call: TRBJ2-7
clone_size: -
d_call: -
cdr3_nt: TGCAGCCTGGAGGGGCGGTCTTACGAGCAGTACTTC
cdr3_aa: CSLEGRSYEQYF

v_call: TRBV4-3
j_call: TRBJ2-7
clone_size: many
d_call: -
cdr3_nt: TGCGCCAGCAGCCAAGAGGTGGGACCTTACGAGCAGTACTTC
cdr3_aa: CASSQEVGPYEQYF

v_call: TRBV27
j_call: TRBJ2-4
clone_size: few
d_call: TRBD2
cdr3_nt: TGTGCCAGCAGTTTATCAGGGGAGGGCATTCAGTACTTC
cdr3_aa: CASSLSGEGIQYF

v_call: TRBV6-2/TRBV6-3
j_call: TRBJ2-2
clone_size: many
d_call: -
cdr3_nt: TGTGCCAGCAGTTATGTTCCGGAGGGGAACACCGGGGAGCTGTTTTTT
cdr3_aa: CASSYVPEGNTGELFF

v_call: TRBV11-2
j_call: TRBJ2-5
clone_size: -
d_call: TRBD2
cdr3_nt: TGTGCCAGCAGCTTGAACCTAGCGGGAGGTTTCCGAGAGACCCAGTACTTC
cdr3_aa: CASSLNLAGGFRETQYF

v_call: TRBV10-3
j_call: TRBJ2-2
clone_size: many
d_call: -
cdr3_nt: TGTGCCATCAGTGATAGGACAAACTGGACCGGGGAGCTGTTTTTT
cdr3_aa: CAISDRTNWTGELFF

v_call: TRBV30
j_call: TRBJ2-3
clone_size: many
d_call: -
cdr3_nt: TGTGCCTGCCGTATGACGGGGGTAGATACGCAGTATTTT
cdr3_aa: CACRMTGVDTQYF

v_call: TRBV2
j_call: TRBJ1-5
clone_size: -
d_call: TRBD1
cdr3_nt: TGTGCCAGCAGTCTACAGGGGAGCAATCAGCCCCAGCATTTT
cdr3_aa: CASSLQGSNQPQHF

v_call: TRBV5-1
j_call: TRBJ2-3
clone_size: many
d_call: -
cdr3_nt: TGCGCCAGCAGCTTTTCTCAATTCGATACGCAGTATTTT
cdr3_aa: CASSFSQFDTQYF

v_call: TRBV4-3
j_call: TRBJ1-2
clone_size: -
d_call: -
cdr3_nt: TGCGCCAGCAGCCCCCGGACCCGCTATGGCTACACCTTC
cdr3_aa: CASSPRTRYGYTF

v_call: TRBV7-9
j_call: TRBJ1-6
clone_size: -
d_call: TRBD1
cdr3_nt: TGTGCCAGCAGCGGAGACAGGGGCTATAATTCACCCCTCCACTTT
cdr3_aa: CASSGDRGYNSPLHF

v_call: TRBV6-2/TRBV6-3
j_call: TRBJ2-2
clone_size: many
d_call: -
cdr3_nt: TGTGCCAGCAGTCAACGACAGAACACCGGGGAGCTGTTTTTT
cdr3_aa: CASSQRQNTGELFF

v_call: TRBV5-1
j_call: TRBJ2-3
clone_size: -
d_call: -
cdr3_nt: TGCGCCAGCAGCTTGGCCGAGGGGGTTCAAGGTACGCAGTATTTT
cdr3_aa: CASSLAEGVQGTQYF